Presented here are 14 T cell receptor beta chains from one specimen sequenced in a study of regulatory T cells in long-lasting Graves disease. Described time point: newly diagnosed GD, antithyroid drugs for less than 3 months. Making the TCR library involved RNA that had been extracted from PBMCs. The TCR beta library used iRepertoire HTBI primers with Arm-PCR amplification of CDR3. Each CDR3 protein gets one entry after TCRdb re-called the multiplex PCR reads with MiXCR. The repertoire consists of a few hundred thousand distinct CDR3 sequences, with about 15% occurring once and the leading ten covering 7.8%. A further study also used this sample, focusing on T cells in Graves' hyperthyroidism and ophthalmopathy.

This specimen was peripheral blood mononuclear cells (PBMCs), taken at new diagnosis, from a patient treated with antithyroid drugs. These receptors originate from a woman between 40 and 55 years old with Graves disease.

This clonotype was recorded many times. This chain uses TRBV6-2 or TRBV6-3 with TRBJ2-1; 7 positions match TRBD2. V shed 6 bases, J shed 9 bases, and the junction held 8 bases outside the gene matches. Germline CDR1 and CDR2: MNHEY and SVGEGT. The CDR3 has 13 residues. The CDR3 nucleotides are TGTGCCAGCAGGAGGACTAGTAGATTTGAGCAGTTCTTC. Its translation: CASRRTSRFEQFF.

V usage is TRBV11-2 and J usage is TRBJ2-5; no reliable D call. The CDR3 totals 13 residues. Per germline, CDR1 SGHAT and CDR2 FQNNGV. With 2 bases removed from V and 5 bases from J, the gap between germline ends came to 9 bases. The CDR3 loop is CASSLILFETQYF. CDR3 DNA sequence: TGTGCCAGCAGCTTAATCCTCTTTGAGACCCAGTACTTC.

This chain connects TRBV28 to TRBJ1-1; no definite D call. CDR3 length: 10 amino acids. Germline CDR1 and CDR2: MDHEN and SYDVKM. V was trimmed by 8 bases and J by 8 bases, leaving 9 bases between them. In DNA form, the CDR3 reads TGTGCCAGCGCCGAAGTGGAAGCTTTCTTT. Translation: CASAEVEAFF.

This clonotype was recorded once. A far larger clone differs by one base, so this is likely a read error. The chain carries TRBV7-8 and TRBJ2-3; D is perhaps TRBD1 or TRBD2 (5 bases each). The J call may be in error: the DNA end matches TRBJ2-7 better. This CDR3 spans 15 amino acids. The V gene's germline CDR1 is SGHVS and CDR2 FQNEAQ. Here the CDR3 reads CVSSLVRDQTYEQYF. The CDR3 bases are TGTGTCAGCAGCTTAGTCCGGGACCAAACCTACGAGCAGTACTTC.

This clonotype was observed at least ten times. CDR3: CAISDPDRGRGYTF. In nucleotides, the CDR3 is TGTGCCATCAGTGACCCGGACAGGGGCCGTGGCTACACCTTC. V and J are TRBV10-3 and TRBJ1-2, with 9 bases matching TRBD1. Trimming removed 3 bases from V and 7 bases from J; junction bases left unmatched: 6. This CDR3 is 14 amino acids long. Germline-derived CDR1 and CDR2 are ENHRY and SYGVKD.

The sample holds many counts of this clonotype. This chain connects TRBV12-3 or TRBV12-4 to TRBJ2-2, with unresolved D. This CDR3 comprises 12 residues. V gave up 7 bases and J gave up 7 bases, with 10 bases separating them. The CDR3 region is CASTLRGGELFF. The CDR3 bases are TGTGCCAGCACCCTCCGTGGCGGGGAGCTGTTTTTT.

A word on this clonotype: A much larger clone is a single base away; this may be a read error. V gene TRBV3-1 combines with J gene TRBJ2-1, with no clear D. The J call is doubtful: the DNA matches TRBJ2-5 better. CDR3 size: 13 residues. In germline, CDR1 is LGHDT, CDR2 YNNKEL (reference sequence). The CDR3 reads CASSQSSLETQYF. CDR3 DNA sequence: TGTGCCAGCAGCCAATCTAGTTTGGAGACCCAGTACTTC.

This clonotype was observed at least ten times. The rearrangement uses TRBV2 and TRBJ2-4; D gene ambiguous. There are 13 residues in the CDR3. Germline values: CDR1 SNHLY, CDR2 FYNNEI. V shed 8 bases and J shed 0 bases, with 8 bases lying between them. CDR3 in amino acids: CASSLRAKNIQYF. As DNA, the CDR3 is TGTGCCAGCTCTCTCCGAGCCAAAAACATTCAGTACTTC.

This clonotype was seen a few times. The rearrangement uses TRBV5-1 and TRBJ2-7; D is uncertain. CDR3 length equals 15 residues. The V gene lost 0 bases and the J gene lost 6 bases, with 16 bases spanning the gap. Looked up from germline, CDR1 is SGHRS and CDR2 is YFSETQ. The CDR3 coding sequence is TGCGCCAGCAGCTTGGAGTTACCAGGCTCTTCCGAGCAGTACTTC. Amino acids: CASSLELPGSSEQYF.

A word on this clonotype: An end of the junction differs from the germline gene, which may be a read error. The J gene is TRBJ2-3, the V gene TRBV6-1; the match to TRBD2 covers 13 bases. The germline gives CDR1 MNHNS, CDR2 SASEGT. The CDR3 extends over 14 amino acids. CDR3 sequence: CTSSRLAGGDTQYF. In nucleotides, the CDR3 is TGTACCAGCAGTCGACTAGCGGGAGGTGATACGCAGTATTTT.

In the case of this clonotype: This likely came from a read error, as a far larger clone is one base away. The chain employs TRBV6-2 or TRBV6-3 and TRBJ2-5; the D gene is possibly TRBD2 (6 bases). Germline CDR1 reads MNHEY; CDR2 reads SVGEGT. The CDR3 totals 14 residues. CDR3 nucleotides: TGTGCCAGCGTAGGGCGGGGACCGCAAGGGACCCAGTACTTC. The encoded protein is CASVGRGPQGTQYF.

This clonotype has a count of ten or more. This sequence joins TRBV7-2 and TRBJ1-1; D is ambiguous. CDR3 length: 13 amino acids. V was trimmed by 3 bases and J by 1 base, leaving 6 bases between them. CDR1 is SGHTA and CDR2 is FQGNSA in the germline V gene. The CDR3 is CASSLYENTEAFF. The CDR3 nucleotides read TGTGCCAGCAGCTTGTATGAGAACACTGAAGCTTTCTTT.

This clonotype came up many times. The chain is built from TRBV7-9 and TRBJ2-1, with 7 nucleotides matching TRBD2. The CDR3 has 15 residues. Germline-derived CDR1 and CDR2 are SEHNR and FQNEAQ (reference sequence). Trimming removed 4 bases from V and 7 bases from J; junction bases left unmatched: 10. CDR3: CASSSSGMFFNEQFF. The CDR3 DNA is TGTGCCAGCAGCTCCAGCGGGATGTTTTTTAATGAGCAGTTCTTC.

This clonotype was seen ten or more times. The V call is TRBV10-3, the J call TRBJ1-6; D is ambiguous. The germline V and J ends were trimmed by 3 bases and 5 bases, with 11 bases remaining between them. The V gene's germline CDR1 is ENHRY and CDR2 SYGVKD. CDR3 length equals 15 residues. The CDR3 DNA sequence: TGTGCCATCAGTGAACGGACCGCAAATAATTCACCCCTCCACTTT. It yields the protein CAISERTANNSPLHF.